This paragraph reports one T cell receptor beta chain. The CDR3 extends over 15 amino acids. With 0 bases removed from V and 3 bases from J, the gap between germline ends came to 10 bases. The germline gives CDR1 SGHKS, CDR2 YYEKEE (reference sequence). Participants classified as exposed had met a COVID-19 case within 2 weeks before study entry. This sample is part of a study of blood T cell repertoires in COVID-19. Turning to the study itself: Collection of acute and convalescent COVID-19 samples took place in the United States, Italy and Spain. Sources were T cells, B-cell-depleted T cells, or PBMCs; the material itself was cDNA or gDNA.

Assay used: immunoSEQ multiplex PCR; TCRdb lists only in-frame clones, some missing. Counted here are under 400,000 clones, about nine tenths occurring once; the ten biggest clones make up approximately 1%. The sequencing input was PBMCs or T cells enriched from blood (not recorded which). The sequence was obtained from a woman under 40 who had been exposed to COVID-19. The chain employs TRBV5-5 and TRBJ1-5; D is undetermined. The CDR3 reads CASSLASLFNQPQHF. CDR3 DNA sequence: TGTGCCAGCAGCTTGGCGAGCCTGTTCAATCAGCCCCAGCATTTT. Based on the CDR3 plus reference TRBV5-5 and TRBJ1-5, the full variable domain is DAGVTQSPTHLIKTRGQQVTLRCSPISGHKSVSWYQQVLGQGPQFIFQYYEKEERGRGNFPDRFSARQFPNYSSELNVNALLLGDSALYLCASSLASLFNQPQHFGDGTRLSIL.